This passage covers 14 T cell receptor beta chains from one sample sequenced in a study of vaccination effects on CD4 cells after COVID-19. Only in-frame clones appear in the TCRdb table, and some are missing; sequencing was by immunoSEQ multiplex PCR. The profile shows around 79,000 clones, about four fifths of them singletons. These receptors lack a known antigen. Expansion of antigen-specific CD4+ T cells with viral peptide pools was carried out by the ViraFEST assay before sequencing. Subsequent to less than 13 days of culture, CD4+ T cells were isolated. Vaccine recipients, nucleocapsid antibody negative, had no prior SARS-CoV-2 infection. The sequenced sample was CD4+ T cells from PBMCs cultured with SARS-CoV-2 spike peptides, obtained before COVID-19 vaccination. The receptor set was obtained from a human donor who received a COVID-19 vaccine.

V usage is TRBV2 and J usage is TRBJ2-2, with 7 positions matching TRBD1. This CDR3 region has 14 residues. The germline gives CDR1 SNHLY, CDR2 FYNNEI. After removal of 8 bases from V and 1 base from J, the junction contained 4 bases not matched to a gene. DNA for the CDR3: TGTGCCAGCGGAAGGGACAGGAACACCGGGGAGCTGTTTTTT. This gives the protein CASGRDRNTGELFF.

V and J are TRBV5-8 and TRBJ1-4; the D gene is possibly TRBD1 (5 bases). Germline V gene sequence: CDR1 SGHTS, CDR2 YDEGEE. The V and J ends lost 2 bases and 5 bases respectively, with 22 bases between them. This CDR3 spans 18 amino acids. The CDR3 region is CASSLSYAGISANEKLFF. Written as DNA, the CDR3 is TGTGCCAGCAGCTTATCGTACGCAGGGATAAGTGCAAATGAAAAACTGTTTTTT.

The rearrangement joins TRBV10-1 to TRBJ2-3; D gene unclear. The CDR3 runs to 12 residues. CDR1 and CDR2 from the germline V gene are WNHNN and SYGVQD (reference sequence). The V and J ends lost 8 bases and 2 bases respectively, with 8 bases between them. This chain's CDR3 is CASSRPTDTQYF. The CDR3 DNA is TGCGCCAGCTCCCGCCCCACAGATACGCAGTATTTT.

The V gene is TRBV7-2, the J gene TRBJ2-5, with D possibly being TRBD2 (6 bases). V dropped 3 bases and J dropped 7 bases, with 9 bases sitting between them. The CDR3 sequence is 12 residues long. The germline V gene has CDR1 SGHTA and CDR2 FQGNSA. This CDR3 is CASSFGGATQYF. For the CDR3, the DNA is TGTGCCAGCAGCTTCGGCGGGGCGACCCAGTACTTC.

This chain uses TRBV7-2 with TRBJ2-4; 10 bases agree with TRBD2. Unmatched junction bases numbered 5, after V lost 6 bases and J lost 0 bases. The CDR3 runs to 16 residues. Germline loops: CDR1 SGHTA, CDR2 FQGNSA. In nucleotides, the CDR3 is TGTGCCAGCAGAAACGGACTAGCGGTAGCCAAAAACATTCAGTACTTC. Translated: CASRNGLAVAKNIQYF.

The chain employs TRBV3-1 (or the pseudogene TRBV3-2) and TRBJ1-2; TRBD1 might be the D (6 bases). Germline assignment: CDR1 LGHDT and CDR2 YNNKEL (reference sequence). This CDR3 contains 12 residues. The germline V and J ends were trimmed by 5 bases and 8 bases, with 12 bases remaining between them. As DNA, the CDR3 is TGTGCCAGCAGCTCCCTAGGGGGGGGCTACACCTTC. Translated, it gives CASSSLGGGYTF.

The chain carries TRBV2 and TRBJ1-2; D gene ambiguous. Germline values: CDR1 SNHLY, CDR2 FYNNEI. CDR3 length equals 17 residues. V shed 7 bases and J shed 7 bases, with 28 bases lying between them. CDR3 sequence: CASTPSIGQPSNSGYTF. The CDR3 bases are TGTGCCAGCACCCCGTCCATAGGGCAGCCGTCTAATTCTGGCTACACCTTC.

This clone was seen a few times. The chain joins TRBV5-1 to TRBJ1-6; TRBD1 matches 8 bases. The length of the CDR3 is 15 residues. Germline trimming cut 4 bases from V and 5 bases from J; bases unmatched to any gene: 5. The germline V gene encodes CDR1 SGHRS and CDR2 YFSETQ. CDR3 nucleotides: TGCGCCAGCAGCGCCCACAGGGGGGATAATTCACCCCTCCACTTT. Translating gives CASSAHRGDNSPLHF. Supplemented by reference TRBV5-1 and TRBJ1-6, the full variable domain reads KAGVTQTPRYLIKTRGQQVTLSCSPISGHRSVSWYQQTPGQGLQFLFEYFSETQRNKGNFPGRFSGRQFSNSRSEMNVSTLELGDSALYLCASSAHRGDNSPLHFGNGTRLTVT.

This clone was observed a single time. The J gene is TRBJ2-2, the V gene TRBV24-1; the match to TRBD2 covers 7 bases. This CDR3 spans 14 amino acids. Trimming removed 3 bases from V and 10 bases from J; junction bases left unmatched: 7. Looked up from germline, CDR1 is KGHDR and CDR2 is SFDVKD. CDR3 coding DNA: TGTGCCACCAGTGATCGGGGAAGCGGGGAGGAGCTGTTTTTT. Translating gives CATSDRGSGEELFF.

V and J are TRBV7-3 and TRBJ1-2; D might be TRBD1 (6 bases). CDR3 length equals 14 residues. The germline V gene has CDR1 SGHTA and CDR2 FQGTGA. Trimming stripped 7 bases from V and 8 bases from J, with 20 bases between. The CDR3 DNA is TGTGCCAGCAACCCTGGGCCAGGGGAGGGAGGCTACACCTTC. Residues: CASNPGPGEGGYTF.

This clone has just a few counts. This CDR3 reads CASGLVGEGGYTF. The CDR3 DNA sequence: TGTGCTAGTGGTTTGGTCGGGGAGGGCGGCTACACCTTC. The V call is TRBV12-5, the J call TRBJ1-2, with D unclear. V was cut by 0 bases and J by 8 bases, with 10 bases left in between. Germline V lookup: CDR1 LGHNT, CDR2 FRNRAP. The length of the CDR3 is 13 residues.

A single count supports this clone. Here the CDR3 reads CASSLNTALDTIYF. In DNA form, the CDR3 reads TGTGCCAGCAGCTTAAACACGGCACTGGACACCATATATTTT. V gene TRBV7-2 combines with J gene TRBJ1-3; no clear D gene. Trimming took off 2 bases at V and 8 bases at J, with 13 bases between the two ends. This CDR3 spans 14 amino acids. Germline assignment: CDR1 SGHTA and CDR2 FQGNSA.

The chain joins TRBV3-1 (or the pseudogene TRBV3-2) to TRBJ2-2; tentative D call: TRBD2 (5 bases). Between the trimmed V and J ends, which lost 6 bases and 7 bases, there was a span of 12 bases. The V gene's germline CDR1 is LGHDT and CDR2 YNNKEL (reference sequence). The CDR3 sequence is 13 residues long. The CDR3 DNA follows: TGTGCCAGCAGTCGGCTGGGAGACGGGGAGCTGTTTTTT. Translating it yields CASSRLGDGELFF.

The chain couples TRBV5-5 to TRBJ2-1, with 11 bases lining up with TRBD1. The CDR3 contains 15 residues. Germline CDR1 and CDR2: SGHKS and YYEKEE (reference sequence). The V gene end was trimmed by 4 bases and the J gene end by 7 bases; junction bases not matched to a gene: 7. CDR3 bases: TGTGCCAGCAGCCTCTGGACAGGGGGCGGGAATGAGCAGTTCTTC. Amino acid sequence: CASSLWTGGGNEQFF.